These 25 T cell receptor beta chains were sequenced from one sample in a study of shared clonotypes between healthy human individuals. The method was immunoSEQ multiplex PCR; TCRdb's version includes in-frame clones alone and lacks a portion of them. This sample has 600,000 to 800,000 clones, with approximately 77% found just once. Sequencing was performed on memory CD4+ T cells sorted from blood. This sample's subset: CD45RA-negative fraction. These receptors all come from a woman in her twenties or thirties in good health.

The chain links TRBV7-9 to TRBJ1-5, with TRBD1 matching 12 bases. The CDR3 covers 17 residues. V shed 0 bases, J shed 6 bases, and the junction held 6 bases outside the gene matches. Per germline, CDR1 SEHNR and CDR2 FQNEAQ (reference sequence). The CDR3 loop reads CASSLAKTGQGAQPQHF. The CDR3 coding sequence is TGTGCCAGCAGCTTAGCTAAGACGGGACAGGGGGCTCAGCCCCAGCATTTT.

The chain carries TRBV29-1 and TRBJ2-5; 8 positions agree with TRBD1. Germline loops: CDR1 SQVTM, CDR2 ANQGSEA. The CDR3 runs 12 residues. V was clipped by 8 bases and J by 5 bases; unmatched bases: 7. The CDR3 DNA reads TGCAGCATTACAGGGGGAAGGGAGACCCAGTACTTC. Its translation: CSITGGRETQYF.

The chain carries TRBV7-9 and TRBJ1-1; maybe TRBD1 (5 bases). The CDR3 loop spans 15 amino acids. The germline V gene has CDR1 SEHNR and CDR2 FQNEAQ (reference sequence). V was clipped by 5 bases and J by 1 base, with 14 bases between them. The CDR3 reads CASSKSLTANTEAFF. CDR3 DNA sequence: TGTGCCAGCAGCAAATCCTTGACAGCGAACACTGAAGCTTTCTTT.

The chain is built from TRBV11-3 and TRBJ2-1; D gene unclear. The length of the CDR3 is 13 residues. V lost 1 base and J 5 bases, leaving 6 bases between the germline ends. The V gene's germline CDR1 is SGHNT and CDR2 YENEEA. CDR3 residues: CASSLVSNNEQFF. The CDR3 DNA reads TGTGCCAGCAGCTTAGTGTCAAACAATGAGCAGTTCTTC.

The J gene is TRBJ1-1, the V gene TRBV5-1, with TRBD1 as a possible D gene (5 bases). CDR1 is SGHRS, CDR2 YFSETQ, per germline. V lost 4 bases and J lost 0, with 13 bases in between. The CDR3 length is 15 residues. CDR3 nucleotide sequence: TGCGCCAGCAGCCATTCGACAGAACTGAACACTGAAGCTTTCTTT. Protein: CASSHSTELNTEAFF.

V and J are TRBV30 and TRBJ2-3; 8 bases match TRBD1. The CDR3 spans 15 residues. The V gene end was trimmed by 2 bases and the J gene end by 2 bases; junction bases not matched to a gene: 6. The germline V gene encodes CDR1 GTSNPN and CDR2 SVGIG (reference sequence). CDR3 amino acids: CAWSPLDRDTDTQYF. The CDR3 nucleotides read TGTGCCTGGAGTCCTCTGGACAGGGACACAGATACGCAGTATTTT.

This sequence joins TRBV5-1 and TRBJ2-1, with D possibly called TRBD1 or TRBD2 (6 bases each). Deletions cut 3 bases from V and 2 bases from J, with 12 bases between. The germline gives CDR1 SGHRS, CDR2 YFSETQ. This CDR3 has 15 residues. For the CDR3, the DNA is TGCGCCAGCAGCTCTGAGGGGGGCGCCTACAATGAGCAGTTCTTC. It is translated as CASSSEGGAYNEQFF.

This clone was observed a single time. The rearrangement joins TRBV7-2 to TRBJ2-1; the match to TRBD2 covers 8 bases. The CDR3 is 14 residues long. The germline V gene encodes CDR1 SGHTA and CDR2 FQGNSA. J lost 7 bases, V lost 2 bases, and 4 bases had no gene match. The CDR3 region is CASSLTGGYNEQFF. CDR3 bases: TGTGCCAGCAGCTTAACGGGAGGGTATAATGAGCAGTTCTTC.

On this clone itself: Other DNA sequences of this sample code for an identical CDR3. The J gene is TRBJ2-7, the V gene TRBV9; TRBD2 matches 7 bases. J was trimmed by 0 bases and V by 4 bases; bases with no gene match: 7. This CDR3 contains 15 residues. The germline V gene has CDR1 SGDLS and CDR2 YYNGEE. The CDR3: CASSPLSGVSYEQYF. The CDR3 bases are TGTGCCAGCAGCCCCTTAAGCGGGGTCTCCTACGAGCAGTACTTC.

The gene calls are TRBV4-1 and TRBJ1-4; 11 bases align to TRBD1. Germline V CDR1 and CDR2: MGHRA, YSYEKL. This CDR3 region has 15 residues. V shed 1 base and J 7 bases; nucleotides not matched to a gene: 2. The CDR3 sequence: CASSQGGTGGEKLFF. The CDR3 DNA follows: TGCGCCAGCAGCCAAGGGGGGACAGGGGGTGAAAAACTGTTTTTT.

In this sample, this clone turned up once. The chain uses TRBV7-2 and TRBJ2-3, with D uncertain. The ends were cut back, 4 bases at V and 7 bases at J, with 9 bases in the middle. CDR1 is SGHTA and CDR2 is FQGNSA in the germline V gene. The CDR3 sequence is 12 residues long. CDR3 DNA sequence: TGTGCCAGCAGCTCCACCCGGCATACGCAGTATTTT. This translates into CASSSTRHTQYF.

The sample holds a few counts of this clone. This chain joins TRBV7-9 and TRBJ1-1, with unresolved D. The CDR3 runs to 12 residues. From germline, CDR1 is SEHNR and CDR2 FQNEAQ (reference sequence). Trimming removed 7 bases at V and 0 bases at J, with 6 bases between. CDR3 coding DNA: TGTGCCAGCACCCTGATGAACACTGAAGCTTTCTTT. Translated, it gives CASTLMNTEAFF.

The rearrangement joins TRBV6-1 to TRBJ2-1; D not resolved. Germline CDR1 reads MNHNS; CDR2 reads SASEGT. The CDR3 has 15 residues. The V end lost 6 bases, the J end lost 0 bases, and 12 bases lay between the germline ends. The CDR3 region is CASRLPVLSYNEQFF. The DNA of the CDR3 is TGTGCCAGCAGGCTCCCAGTCCTCTCCTACAATGAGCAGTTCTTC.

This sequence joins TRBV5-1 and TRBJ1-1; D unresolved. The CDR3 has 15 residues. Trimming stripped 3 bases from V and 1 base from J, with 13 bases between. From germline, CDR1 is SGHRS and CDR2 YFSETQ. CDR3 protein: CASSYFLTGNTEAFF. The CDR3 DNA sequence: TGCGCCAGCAGCTATTTTCTGACGGGGAACACTGAAGCTTTCTTT.

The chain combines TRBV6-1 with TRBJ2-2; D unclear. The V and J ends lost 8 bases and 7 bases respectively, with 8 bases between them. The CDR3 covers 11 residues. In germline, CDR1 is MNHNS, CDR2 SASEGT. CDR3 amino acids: CASSRSGELFF. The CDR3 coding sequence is TGTGCCAGCTCGAGGAGCGGGGAGCTGTTTTTT.

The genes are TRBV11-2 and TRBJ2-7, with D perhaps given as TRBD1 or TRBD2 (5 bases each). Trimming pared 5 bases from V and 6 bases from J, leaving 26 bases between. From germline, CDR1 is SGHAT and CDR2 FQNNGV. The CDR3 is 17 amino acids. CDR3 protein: CASSILRGRQVAGEQYF. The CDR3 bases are TGTGCCAGCAGCATCCTTCGGGGCAGGCAGGTTGCTGGCGAGCAGTACTTC.

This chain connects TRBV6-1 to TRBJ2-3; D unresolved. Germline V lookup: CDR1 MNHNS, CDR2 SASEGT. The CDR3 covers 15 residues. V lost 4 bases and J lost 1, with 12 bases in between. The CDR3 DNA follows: TGTGCCAGCAGTGGCCAGAGAAGGCGCACAGATACGCAGTATTTT. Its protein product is CASSGQRRRTDTQYF.

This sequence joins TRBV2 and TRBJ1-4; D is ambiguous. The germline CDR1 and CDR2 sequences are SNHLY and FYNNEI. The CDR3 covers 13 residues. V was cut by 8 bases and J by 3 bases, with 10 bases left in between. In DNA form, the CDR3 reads TGTGCCAGCGGGGAGTTGGCTAATGAAAAACTGTTTTTT. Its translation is CASGELANEKLFF.

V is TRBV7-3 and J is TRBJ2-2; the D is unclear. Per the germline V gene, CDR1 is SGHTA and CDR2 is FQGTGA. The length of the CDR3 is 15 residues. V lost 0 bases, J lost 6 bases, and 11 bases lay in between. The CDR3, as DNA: TGTGCCAGCAGCTTAACATCGGAGCCCGCCGGGGAGCTGTTTTTT. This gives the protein CASSLTSEPAGELFF. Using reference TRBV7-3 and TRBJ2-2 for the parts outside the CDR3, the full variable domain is GAGVSQTPSNKVTEKGKYVELRCDPISGHTALYWYRQSLGQGPEFLIYFQGTGAADDSGLPNDRFFAVRPEGSVSTLKIQRTERGDSAVYLCASSLTSEPAGELFFGEGSRLTVL.

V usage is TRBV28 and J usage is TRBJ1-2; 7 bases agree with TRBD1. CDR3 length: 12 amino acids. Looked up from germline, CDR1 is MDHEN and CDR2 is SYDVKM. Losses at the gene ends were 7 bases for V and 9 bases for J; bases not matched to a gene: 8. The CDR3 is CASTIQGHSYTF. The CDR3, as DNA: TGTGCCAGCACCATACAGGGGCACAGCTACACCTTC.

CDR3 protein: CASSSQRDSYEKLFF. CDR3 in DNA: TGTGCCAGCAGCTCGCAGCGGGACAGTTATGAAAAACTGTTTTTT. The chain has TRBV11-2 and TRBJ1-4; 7 bases line up with TRBD1. Germline assignment: CDR1 SGHAT and CDR2 FQNNGV. The CDR3 runs 15 residues. Germline trimming cut 4 bases from V and 6 bases from J; bases unmatched to any gene: 8.

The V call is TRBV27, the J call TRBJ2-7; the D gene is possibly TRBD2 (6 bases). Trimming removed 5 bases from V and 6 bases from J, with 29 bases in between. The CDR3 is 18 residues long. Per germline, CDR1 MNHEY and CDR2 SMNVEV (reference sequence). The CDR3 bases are TGTGCCAGCAGTACATGGTTTCCGGGAGCAAACGCTCAGGCCGAGCAGTACTTC. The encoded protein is CASSTWFPGANAQAEQYF.

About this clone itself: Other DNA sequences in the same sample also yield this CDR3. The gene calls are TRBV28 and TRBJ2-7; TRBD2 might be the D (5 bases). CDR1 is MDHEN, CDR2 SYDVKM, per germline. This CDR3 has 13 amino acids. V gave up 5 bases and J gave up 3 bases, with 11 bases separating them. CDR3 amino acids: CASSPARGYEQYF. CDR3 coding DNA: TGTGCCAGCAGTCCCGCCCGGGGCTACGAGCAGTACTTC.

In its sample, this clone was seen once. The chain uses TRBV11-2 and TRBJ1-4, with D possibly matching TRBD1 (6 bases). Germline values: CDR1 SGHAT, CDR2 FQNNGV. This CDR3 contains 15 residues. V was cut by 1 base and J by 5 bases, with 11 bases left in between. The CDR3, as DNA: TGTGCCAGCAGCTTAGCCGCAGGGGCCAATGAAAAACTGTTTTTT. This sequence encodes CASSLAAGANEKLFF.

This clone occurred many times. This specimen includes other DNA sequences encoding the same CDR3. CDR3 sequence reads: CASSQGQVSAYF. The CDR3 nucleotides are TGTGCCAGCAGCCAAGGTCAAGTCTCCGCTTATTTT. This rearrangement joins TRBV14 to TRBJ1-3; D remains unclear. Germline CDR1 SGHDN, CDR2 FVKESK. The CDR3 contains 12 residues. The V end lost 1 base, the J end lost 16 bases, and 14 bases lay between the germline ends.